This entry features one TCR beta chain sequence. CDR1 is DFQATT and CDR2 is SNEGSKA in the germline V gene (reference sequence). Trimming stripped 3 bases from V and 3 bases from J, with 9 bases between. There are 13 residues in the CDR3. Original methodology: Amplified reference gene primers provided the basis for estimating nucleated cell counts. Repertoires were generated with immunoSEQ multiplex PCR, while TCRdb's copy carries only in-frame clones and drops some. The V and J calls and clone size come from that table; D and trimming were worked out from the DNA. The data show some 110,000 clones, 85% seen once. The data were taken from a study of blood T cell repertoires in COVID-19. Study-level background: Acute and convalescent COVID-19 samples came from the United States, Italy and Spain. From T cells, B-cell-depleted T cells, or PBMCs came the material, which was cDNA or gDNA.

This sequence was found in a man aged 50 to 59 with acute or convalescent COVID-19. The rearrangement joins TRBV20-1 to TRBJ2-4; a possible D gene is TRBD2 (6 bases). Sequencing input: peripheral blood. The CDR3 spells CSASLASKNIQYF. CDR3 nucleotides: TGCAGTGCTAGTCTAGCGAGCAAAAACATTCAGTACTTC.